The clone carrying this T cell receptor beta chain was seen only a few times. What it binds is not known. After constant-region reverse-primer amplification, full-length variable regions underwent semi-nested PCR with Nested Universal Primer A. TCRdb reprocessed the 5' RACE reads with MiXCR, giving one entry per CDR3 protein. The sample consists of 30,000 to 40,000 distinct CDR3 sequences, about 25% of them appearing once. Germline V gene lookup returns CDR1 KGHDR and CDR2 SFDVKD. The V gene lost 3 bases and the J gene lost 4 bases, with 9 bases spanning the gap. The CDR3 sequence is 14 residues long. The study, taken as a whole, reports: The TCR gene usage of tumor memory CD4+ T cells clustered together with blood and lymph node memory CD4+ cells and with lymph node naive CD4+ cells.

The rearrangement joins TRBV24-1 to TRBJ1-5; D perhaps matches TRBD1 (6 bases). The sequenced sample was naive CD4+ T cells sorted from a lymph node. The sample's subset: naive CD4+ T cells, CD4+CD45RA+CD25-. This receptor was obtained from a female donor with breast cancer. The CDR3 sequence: CATSDVTGNQPQHF. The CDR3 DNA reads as TGTGCCACCAGTGATGTGACAGGTAATCAGCCCCAGCATTTT.